Listed here is a single T cell receptor beta chain. Antigen: not known. Looked up from germline, CDR1 is SGHTA and CDR2 is FQGNSA. The CDR3 covers 13 residues. The ends were cut back, 5 bases at V and 0 bases at J, with 8 bases in the middle. The treatment: 19 received Ad26.COV2.S at low or high dose, single or two shots; roughly 5 received placebo; per-sample allocation not given. Samples came from day 63 after the first vaccine or placebo injection. Based in Boston, the donor was an adult of 18-55 years. The data were taken from a study of Ad26.COV2.S vaccination and SARS-CoV-2 variants. Study-wide findings and caveats: Spike-specific TCR breadth ran higher among vaccine recipients than placebo recipients.

Profiling relied on immunoSEQ multiplex PCR, and the TCRdb table lists in-frame clones only, not all of them. The sample has approximately 410,000 clones; about nine tenths are singletons. The chain links TRBV7-2 to TRBJ2-7; D gene ambiguous. The sample here was peripheral blood, taken in a trial of Ad26.COV2.S vaccine versus placebo. The sequence was obtained from a person between 18 and 60 years old who received the Ad26.COV2.S COVID-19 vaccine or a placebo. CDR3 nucleotide sequence: TGTGCCAGCAGCCCCGCCGTCTCCTACGAGCAGTACTTC. It is translated as CASSPAVSYEQYF.